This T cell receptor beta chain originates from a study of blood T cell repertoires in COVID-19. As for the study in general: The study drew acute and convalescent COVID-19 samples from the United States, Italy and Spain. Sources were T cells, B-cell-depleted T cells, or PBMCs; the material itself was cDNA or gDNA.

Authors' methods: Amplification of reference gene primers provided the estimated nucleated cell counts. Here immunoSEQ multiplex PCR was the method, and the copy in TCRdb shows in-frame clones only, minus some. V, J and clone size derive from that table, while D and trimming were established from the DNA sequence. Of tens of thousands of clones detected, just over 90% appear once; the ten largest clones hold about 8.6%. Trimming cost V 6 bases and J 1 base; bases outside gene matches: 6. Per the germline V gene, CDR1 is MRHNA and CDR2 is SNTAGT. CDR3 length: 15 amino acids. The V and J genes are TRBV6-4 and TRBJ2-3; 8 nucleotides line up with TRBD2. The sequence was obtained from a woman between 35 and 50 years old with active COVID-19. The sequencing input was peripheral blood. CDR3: CASSPGGGRTDTQYF. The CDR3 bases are TGTGCCAGCAGCCCGGGAGGGGGACGCACAGATACGCAGTATTTT.